The 5 T cell receptor beta chains reported below all come from one sample, sequenced in a study of shared clonotypes between healthy human individuals. Data came from immunoSEQ multiplex PCR; TCRdb stores just in-frame clones and leaves some out. The repertoire has 750,000 to 1,000,000 clones, 80% to 95% of them found once; the top ten carry about 24%. Naivety among CD8 cells was defined by CD45RO negativity and positive CCR7 selection, thereby excluding terminally differentiated effector memory CD45RA+ cells. The sequencing sample was made of naive CD8+ T cells sorted from blood. The source of these receptors is a young man in good health.

V gene TRBV14 combines with J gene TRBJ1-4; possible D gene TRBD1, 6 bases. Germline V gives CDR1 SGHDN, CDR2 FVKESK. Deletions cut 1 base from V and 8 bases from J, with 14 bases between. This CDR3 has 15 amino acids. CDR3 amino acids: CASSQVGGQREKLFF. CDR3 bases: TGTGCCAGCAGCCAAGTTGGGGGGCAACGAGAAAAACTGTTTTTT. Using reference TRBV14 and TRBJ1-4 for the parts outside the CDR3, the full variable domain is EAGVTQFPSHSVIEKGQTVTLRCDPISGHDNLYWYRRVMGKEIKFLLHFVKESKQDESGMPNNRFLAERTGGTYSTLKVQPAELEDSGVYFCASSQVGGQREKLFFGSGTQLSVL.

The chain is built from TRBV7-9 and TRBJ1-1; a weak D match, TRBD1 (5 bases). V lost 4 bases and J lost 0, with 18 bases in between. The CDR3 totals 17 residues. The germline V gene encodes CDR1 SEHNR and CDR2 FQNEAQ (reference sequence). CDR3 sequence: CASSSDILTKMNTEAFF. DNA for the CDR3: TGTGCCAGCAGCTCGGACATCCTCACAAAAATGAACACTGAAGCTTTCTTT.

V usage is TRBV7-9 and J usage is TRBJ2-7, with TRBD2 matching 13 bases. Trimming cost V 5 bases and J 6 bases; bases outside gene matches: 7. This CDR3 contains 15 residues. Germline-derived CDR1 and CDR2 are SEHNR and FQNEAQ (reference sequence). CDR3 in amino acids: CASSPTSGRVTEQYF. The CDR3 DNA sequence: TGTGCCAGCAGCCCAACTAGCGGGAGGGTTACCGAGCAGTACTTC. The full variable domain, completed using reference TRBV7-9 and TRBJ2-7, is DTGVSQNPRHKITKRGQNVTFRCDPISEHNRLYWYRQTLGQGPEFLTYFQNEAQLEKSRLLSDRFSAERPKGSFSTLEIQRTEQGDSAMYLCASSPTSGRVTEQYFGPGTRLTVT.

The J gene is TRBJ1-2, the V gene TRBV4-1, with D possibly being TRBD1 (6 bases). Looked up from germline, CDR1 is MGHRA and CDR2 is YSYEKL. CDR3 length equals 16 residues. The V gene lost 0 bases and the J gene lost 1 base, with 12 bases spanning the gap. The CDR3 nucleotides read TGCGCCAGCAGCCAAGATTTTGGACAGCATAACTATGGCTACACCTTC. Residues: CASSQDFGQHNYGYTF.

The chain combines TRBV5-1 with TRBJ2-1; no firm D call. Germline-derived CDR1 and CDR2 are SGHRS and YFSETQ. The V and J ends lost 1 base and 4 bases respectively, with 12 bases between them. The CDR3 consists of 15 residues. CDR3: CASSLQHLFYNEQFF. For the CDR3, the DNA is TGCGCCAGCAGCTTGCAACACCTATTTTACAATGAGCAGTTCTTC.